These 7 T cell receptor beta chains were all obtained from the same sample, sequenced in a study of OX40 agonist ivuxolimab in advanced cancers. Library preparation used the immunoSEQ multiplex PCR assay. As stored in TCRdb, this immuneACCESS dataset retains in-frame rearrangements with V and J assigned. A fraction of the clones does not appear; measured against another copy, unresolved V genes explain less than half of the discrepancy, and the remainder lacks a known reason. Across this sample there are 60,000 to 75,000 clones, with 86% seen only once. The ten largest clones take up about 3.9% of the sample. The source was CD4+ or CD8+ T cells sorted from blood, collected in a trial of the OX40 agonist ivuxolimab. The origin of the receptors is an adult with an advanced solid tumor such as melanoma, head and neck, liver or kidney cancer.

V and J are TRBV7-2 and TRBJ1-1; unclear D gene. Germline CDR1 reads SGHTA; CDR2 reads FQGNSA. V lost 3 bases and J 7 bases, leaving 6 bases between the germline ends. The CDR3 is 11 amino acids. The CDR3 sequence: CASSLDVEAFF. The CDR3 DNA reads as TGTGCCAGCAGCTTGGACGTTGAAGCTTTCTTT.

The chain couples TRBV18 to TRBJ1-1, with D unresolved. The CDR3 runs 13 residues. V was clipped by 6 bases and J by 3 bases, with 11 bases between them. Looked up from germline, CDR1 is KGHSH and CDR2 is LQKENI. The chain's CDR3 is CASSPSLDTEAFF. In DNA form, the CDR3 reads TGTGCCAGCTCCCCCTCCCTTGACACTGAAGCTTTCTTT.

The chain recombines TRBV7-2 with TRBJ2-7; maybe TRBD1 (6 bases). V was pared by 5 bases and J by 4 bases, with 18 bases between. In germline, CDR1 is SGHTA, CDR2 FQGNSA. This CDR3 comprises 15 residues. The CDR3 sequence is CASSRNPQGSYEQYF. Here the CDR3 DNA reads TGTGCCAGCAGCCGAAACCCACAGGGTTCATACGAGCAGTACTTC. Complete variable domain (other parts from reference TRBV7-2 and TRBJ2-7): GAGVSQSPSNKVTEKGKDVELRCDPISGHTALYWYRQSLGQGLEFLIYFQGNSAPDKSGLPSDRFSAERTGGSVSTLTIQRTQQEDSAVYLCASSRNPQGSYEQYFGPGTRLTVT.

The gene calls are TRBV11-2 and TRBJ1-2; D is perhaps TRBD1 (5 bases). Trimming pared 2 bases from V and 2 bases from J, leaving 6 bases between. The CDR3 covers 13 residues. Germline V gene lookup returns CDR1 SGHAT and CDR2 FQNNGV. CDR3 protein: CASSLRQNYGYTF. The CDR3 DNA reads TGTGCCAGCAGCTTAAGACAGAACTATGGCTACACCTTC.

This clone was recorded a few times. V usage is TRBV4-1 and J usage is TRBJ2-3, with unresolved D. Between the trimmed V and J ends, which lost 0 bases and 7 bases, there was a span of 8 bases. CDR1 and CDR2 (germline): MGHRA, YSYEKL. The CDR3 sequence is 13 residues long. CDR3: CASSQDQGYTQYF. The CDR3 DNA reads as TGCGCCAGCAGCCAAGATCAAGGGTATACGCAGTATTTT.

This clone has a single count. The chain couples TRBV4-1 to TRBJ2-6; perhaps D is TRBD1 or TRBD2 (7 bases each). The CDR3 sequence is 20 residues long. With 4 bases removed from V and 0 bases from J, the gap between germline ends came to 22 bases. Germline values: CDR1 MGHRA, CDR2 YSYEKL. This CDR3 is CASSPREGAAQISGANVLTF. The CDR3 DNA follows: TGCGCCAGCAGCCCTAGGGAGGGGGCCGCCCAAATCTCTGGGGCCAACGTCCTGACTTTC.

This chain uses TRBV25-1 with TRBJ1-1, with D uncertain. Germline V lookup: CDR1 MGHDK, CDR2 SYGVNS. V lost 7 bases, J lost 0 bases, and 15 bases lay in between. The CDR3 consists of 15 residues. The chain's CDR3 is CASTTFGTLNTEAFF. DNA of the CDR3: TGTGCCAGCACTACCTTCGGCACGTTGAACACTGAAGCTTTCTTT.